The rows below give T cell receptor beta chains drawn from one sample of a study of shared clonotypes between healthy human individuals. The data were produced by immunoSEQ multiplex PCR, yet TCRdb's version contains in-frame clones alone and is incomplete. The sample lists 2 million to 3 million clones, roughly 93% seen once, with about 0.39% in the top ten. Sequencing was carried out using naive CD4+ T cells from PBMCs. The source of these receptors is a man between 18 and 35 years old in good health. Some clones in this sample may be carry-over from other donors' samples. The CDR3 runs from the conserved cysteine through the conserved F or W. Each record gives: D gene, J gene, clone size, V gene, CDR3 protein, CDR3 DNA. The D gene is left open where the match is weak. Expanded clones are given a class, and other clones once, few, many or no size at all.

d_call: TRBD1
j_call: TRBJ2-6
clone_size: .
v_call: TRBV7-9
cdr3_aa: CASSPARDSSGANVLTF
cdr3_nt: TGTGCCAGCAGCCCCGCCCGGGACAGCTCTGGGGCCAACGTCCTGACTTTC

d_call: .
j_call: TRBJ1-4
clone_size: .
v_call: TRBV7-2
cdr3_aa: CASSLGPGPTNEKLFF
cdr3_nt: TGTGCCAGCAGCTTGGGCCCCGGACCGACAAATGAAAAACTGTTTTTT

d_call: TRBD2
j_call: TRBJ2-2
clone_size: .
v_call: TRBV5-1
cdr3_aa: CASSLGSSGRGTGELFF
cdr3_nt: TGCGCCAGCAGCTTGGGTTCTAGCGGGAGAGGTACCGGGGAGCTGTTTTTT

d_call: .
j_call: TRBJ1-1
clone_size: few
v_call: TRBV5-4
cdr3_aa: CASSLAGRGTEAFF
cdr3_nt: TGTGCCAGCAGCTTAGCAGGGCGAGGCACTGAAGCTTTCTTT

d_call: .
j_call: TRBJ2-3
clone_size: .
v_call: TRBV11-3
cdr3_aa: CASSLDSLSDTQYF
cdr3_nt: TGTGCCAGCAGCTTAGATTCTCTGAGTGATACGCAGTATTTT

d_call: TRBD2
j_call: TRBJ2-2
clone_size: .
v_call: TRBV2
cdr3_aa: CASSETSGRSTGELFF
cdr3_nt: TGTGCCAGCAGCGAGACTAGCGGGAGATCCACCGGGGAGCTGTTTTTT

d_call: .
j_call: TRBJ2-5
clone_size: .
v_call: TRBV5-1
cdr3_aa: CASSFLGEAEETQYF
cdr3_nt: TGCGCCAGCAGCTTTCTGGGGGAGGCCGAAGAGACCCAGTACTTC

d_call: TRBD2
j_call: TRBJ2-7
clone_size: .
v_call: TRBV19
cdr3_aa: CASSSVAGAGEQYF
cdr3_nt: TGTGCCAGTAGCTCCGTAGCGGGAGCGGGCGAGCAGTACTTC

d_call: TRBD1
j_call: TRBJ1-1
clone_size: .
v_call: TRBV11-2
cdr3_aa: CASSWTGRRNTEAFF
cdr3_nt: TGTGCCAGCAGCTGGACAGGCCGGCGGAACACTGAAGCTTTCTTT

d_call: .
j_call: TRBJ1-5
clone_size: .
v_call: TRBV18
cdr3_aa: CASSPETRREPQHF
cdr3_nt: TGTGCCAGCTCACCCGAGACGCGACGGGAGCCCCAGCATTTT

d_call: .
j_call: TRBJ1-1
clone_size: .
v_call: TRBV11-2
cdr3_aa: CASSLDRAGAQGAFF
cdr3_nt: TGTGCCAGCAGCTTAGATCGGGCGGGGGCCCAAGGGGCTTTCTTT

d_call: TRBD2
j_call: TRBJ2-1
clone_size: once
v_call: TRBV18
cdr3_aa: CASSATSGSNEQFF
cdr3_nt: TGTGCCAGCTCAGCGACTAGCGGGAGCAATGAGCAGTTCTTC

d_call: .
j_call: TRBJ2-3
clone_size: once
v_call: TRBV5-6
cdr3_aa: CASSRDRFGGWEAQYF
cdr3_nt: TGTGCCAGCAGTCGGGACCGCTTTGGGGGTTGGGAGGCGCAGTATTTT

d_call: TRBD2
j_call: TRBJ2-5
clone_size: .
v_call: TRBV7-2
cdr3_aa: CASSLAGTSGRRETQYF
cdr3_nt: TGTGCCAGCAGCTTAGCAGGCACTAGCGGGAGACGGGAGACCCAGTACTTC

d_call: TRBD2
j_call: TRBJ2-1
clone_size: .
v_call: TRBV18
cdr3_aa: CASSARTSGQSYNEQFF
cdr3_nt: TGTGCCAGCTCAGCTCGGACTAGCGGGCAATCCTACAATGAGCAGTTCTTC

d_call: .
j_call: TRBJ1-1
clone_size: .
v_call: TRBV7-2
cdr3_aa: CASSLQQNTEAFF
cdr3_nt: TGTGCCAGCAGCCTACAGCAGAACACTGAAGCTTTCTTT

d_call: .
j_call: TRBJ1-2
clone_size: .
v_call: TRBV5-1
cdr3_aa: CASLRTAANYGYTF
cdr3_nt: TGCGCCAGCCTCCGGACGGCGGCTAACTATGGCTACACCTTC

d_call: TRBD1
j_call: TRBJ2-7
clone_size: .
v_call: TRBV19
cdr3_aa: CATWPGTGAYEQYF
cdr3_nt: TGTGCAACATGGCCCGGGACAGGGGCCTACGAGCAGTACTTC

d_call: .
j_call: TRBJ2-1
clone_size: .
v_call: TRBV19
cdr3_aa: CASTQTARWPGDEQFF
cdr3_nt: TGTGCCAGTACCCAGACGGCGCGATGGCCAGGGGATGAGCAGTTCTTC

d_call: TRBD2
j_call: TRBJ2-1
clone_size: .
v_call: TRBV27
cdr3_aa: CASSLYATPGLAGVDEQFF
cdr3_nt: TGTGCCAGCAGTTTATATGCAACGCCGGGACTAGCGGGAGTCGATGAGCAGTTCTTC

d_call: .
j_call: TRBJ1-1
clone_size: once
v_call: TRBV5-1
cdr3_aa: CASSLTAGNTEAFF
cdr3_nt: TGCGCCAGCAGCTTGACGGCAGGGAACACTGAAGCTTTCTTT

d_call: .
j_call: TRBJ1-4
clone_size: .
v_call: TRBV5-3
cdr3_aa: CARSRLREKLFF
cdr3_nt: TGTGCCAGAAGTCGTCTACGGGAAAAACTGTTTTTT

d_call: .
j_call: TRBJ2-7
clone_size: .
v_call: TRBV10-1
cdr3_aa: CASSPTAPGTYEQYF
cdr3_nt: TGCGCCAGCAGTCCAACAGCCCCGGGGACCTACGAGCAGTACTTC

d_call: TRBD1
j_call: TRBJ1-2
clone_size: few
v_call: TRBV19
cdr3_aa: CASSHDRDGYTF
cdr3_nt: TGTGCCAGTAGCCATGACAGGGATGGCTACACCTTC

d_call: .
j_call: TRBJ2-7
clone_size: .
v_call: TRBV11-2
cdr3_aa: CASSLGVDFKPYEQYF
cdr3_nt: TGTGCCAGCAGCTTAGGGGTGGATTTTAAACCCTACGAGCAGTACTTC

d_call: .
j_call: TRBJ2-4
clone_size: once
v_call: TRBV6-6
cdr3_aa: CASRGATGENIQYF
cdr3_nt: TGTGCCAGTCGGGGGGCGACAGGGGAAAACATTCAGTACTTC

d_call: .
j_call: TRBJ1-1
clone_size: few
v_call: TRBV19
cdr3_aa: CASSIQDRQSLNTEAFF
cdr3_nt: TGTGCCAGTAGTATTCAAGACAGGCAATCATTGAACACTGAAGCTTTCTTT

d_call: TRBD1
j_call: TRBJ2-7
clone_size: .
v_call: TRBV6-1
cdr3_aa: CASRANRDRHYEQYF
cdr3_nt: TGTGCCAGCAGAGCAAACCGGGACAGGCACTACGAGCAGTACTTC

d_call: TRBD1
j_call: TRBJ2-2
clone_size: .
v_call: TRBV18
cdr3_aa: CASSPPAIGTGNTGELFF
cdr3_nt: TGTGCCAGCTCACCACCGGCTATAGGGACAGGGAACACCGGGGAGCTGTTTTTT

d_call: .
j_call: TRBJ2-5
clone_size: .
v_call: TRBV7-9
cdr3_aa: CASSLVTGKETQYF
cdr3_nt: TGTGCCAGCAGCTTAGTTACAGGGAAGGAGACCCAGTACTTC

d_call: TRBD2
j_call: TRBJ2-2
clone_size: .
v_call: TRBV5-1
cdr3_aa: CASSRGDVAGANTGELFF
cdr3_nt: TGCGCCAGCAGCAGGGGTGATGTAGCGGGAGCGAACACCGGGGAGCTGTTTTTT

d_call: .
j_call: TRBJ1-2
clone_size: .
v_call: TRBV6-5
cdr3_aa: CASSYSKEHGYTF
cdr3_nt: TGTGCCAGCAGTTACAGTAAGGAGCATGGCTACACCTTC

d_call: .
j_call: TRBJ2-3
clone_size: .
v_call: TRBV19
cdr3_aa: CASNPGSTDTQYF
cdr3_nt: TGTGCCAGTAATCCGGGGAGCACAGATACGCAGTATTTT

d_call: TRBD2
j_call: TRBJ2-6
clone_size: .
v_call: TRBV6-6
cdr3_aa: CASSSGGAGANVLTF
cdr3_nt: TGTGCCAGCAGCTCCGGGGGGGCTGGGGCCAACGTCCTGACTTTC

d_call: .
j_call: TRBJ1-2
clone_size: .
v_call: TRBV7-9
cdr3_aa: CASSLEGSFGYTF
cdr3_nt: TGTGCCAGCAGCTTAGAAGGAAGTTTCGGCTACACCTTC

d_call: .
j_call: TRBJ2-1
clone_size: .
v_call: TRBV20-1
cdr3_aa: CSAGLYNEQFF
cdr3_nt: TGCAGTGCTGGACTCTACAATGAGCAGTTCTTC

d_call: TRBD1
j_call: TRBJ2-1
clone_size: .
v_call: TRBV7-2
cdr3_aa: CASSTRDRVVNEQFF
cdr3_nt: TGTGCCAGCAGCACGAGGGACAGGGTGGTCAATGAGCAGTTCTTC

d_call: .
j_call: TRBJ1-6
clone_size: .
v_call: TRBV2
cdr3_aa: CASSERRQLTNSPLHF
cdr3_nt: TGTGCCAGCAGTGAGAGAAGGCAGCTTACTAATTCACCCCTCCACTTT

d_call: .
j_call: TRBJ2-3
clone_size: .
v_call: TRBV29-1
cdr3_aa: CSVDGPRGGTDTQYF
cdr3_nt: TGCAGCGTTGACGGTCCCAGGGGGGGCACAGATACGCAGTATTTT

d_call: TRBD1
j_call: TRBJ2-2
clone_size: .
v_call: TRBV11-2
cdr3_aa: CASTPQGARNTGELFF
cdr3_nt: TGTGCCAGCACCCCACAGGGGGCAAGGAACACCGGGGAGCTGTTTTTT

d_call: TRBD1
j_call: TRBJ1-1
clone_size: once
v_call: TRBV28
cdr3_aa: CASSTRQGKTEAFF
cdr3_nt: TGTGCCAGCAGTACACGACAGGGGAAGACTGAAGCTTTCTTT

d_call: .
j_call: TRBJ2-2
clone_size: .
v_call: TRBV12-5
cdr3_aa: CASGLGQSGELFF
cdr3_nt: TGTGCTAGTGGTTTGGGACAGTCCGGGGAGCTGTTTTTT

d_call: .
j_call: TRBJ1-1
clone_size: .
v_call: TRBV5-1
cdr3_aa: CASSPPTTGGISEAFF
cdr3_nt: TGCGCCAGCAGCCCCCCCACGACAGGAGGAATCTCTGAAGCTTTCTTT

d_call: .
j_call: TRBJ2-4
clone_size: once
v_call: TRBV29-1
cdr3_aa: CSVEEGRTQYF
cdr3_nt: TGCAGCGTTGAAGAGGGGCGGACACAGTACTTC

d_call: TRBD2
j_call: TRBJ2-7
clone_size: .
v_call: TRBV7-2
cdr3_aa: CASSLGLAGHEQYF
cdr3_nt: TGTGCCAGCAGCTTAGGACTAGCGGGACACGAGCAGTACTTC

d_call: .
j_call: TRBJ2-3
clone_size: .
v_call: TRBV28
cdr3_aa: CASTYTDTQYF
cdr3_nt: TGTGCCAGCACCTACACAGATACGCAGTATTTT

d_call: .
j_call: TRBJ1-1
clone_size: .
v_call: TRBV28
cdr3_aa: CAIRGGTEAFF
cdr3_nt: TGTGCCATTAGGGGGGGAACTGAAGCTTTCTTT

d_call: .
j_call: TRBJ2-5
clone_size: once
v_call: TRBV15
cdr3_aa: CATSSLGRQETQYF
cdr3_nt: TGTGCCACCAGCAGCCTGGGGCGCCAAGAGACCCAGTACTTC

d_call: .
j_call: TRBJ1-5
clone_size: .
v_call: TRBV7-8
cdr3_aa: CASSLLGANNQPQHF
cdr3_nt: TGTGCCAGCAGCCTACTCGGGGCTAACAATCAGCCCCAGCATTTT

d_call: TRBD1
j_call: TRBJ1-1
clone_size: .
v_call: TRBV5-4
cdr3_aa: CASSPGGEGTEAFF
cdr3_nt: TGTGCCAGCAGCCCAGGGGGGGAGGGAACTGAAGCTTTCTTT

d_call: .
j_call: TRBJ1-4
clone_size: .
v_call: TRBV30
cdr3_aa: CAWSGTVSEKLFF
cdr3_nt: TGTGCCTGGAGTGGGACAGTGAGTGAAAAACTGTTTTTT

d_call: .
j_call: TRBJ1-1
clone_size: .
v_call: TRBV4-1
cdr3_aa: CASSQAPGSLGNTEAFF
cdr3_nt: TGCGCCAGCAGCCAAGCCCCGGGCTCCTTGGGGAACACTGAAGCTTTCTTT

d_call: .
j_call: TRBJ1-3
clone_size: .
v_call: TRBV5-5
cdr3_aa: CASSLVGSSGNTIYF
cdr3_nt: TGTGCCAGCAGCTTGGTGGGTAGCTCTGGAAACACCATATATTTT

d_call: TRBD2
j_call: TRBJ2-5
clone_size: .
v_call: TRBV7-6
cdr3_aa: CASSVGLAGGGQETQYF
cdr3_nt: TGTGCCAGCAGCGTGGGACTAGCGGGAGGGGGGCAAGAGACCCAGTACTTC

d_call: .
j_call: TRBJ1-6
clone_size: .
v_call: TRBV4-3
cdr3_aa: CASSPLGGVGNSPLHF
cdr3_nt: TGCGCCAGCAGCCCCCTTGGGGGTGTCGGCAATTCACCCCTCCACTTT

d_call: TRBD1
j_call: TRBJ2-2
clone_size: .
v_call: TRBV18
cdr3_aa: CASSPQGAGELFF
cdr3_nt: TGTGCCAGCTCTCCTCAGGGGGCCGGGGAGCTGTTTTTT

d_call: .
j_call: TRBJ2-7
clone_size: .
v_call: TRBV9
cdr3_aa: CASSVAGSGSSYEQYF
cdr3_nt: TGTGCCAGCAGCGTAGCTGGGTCGGGCAGCTCCTACGAGCAGTACTTC